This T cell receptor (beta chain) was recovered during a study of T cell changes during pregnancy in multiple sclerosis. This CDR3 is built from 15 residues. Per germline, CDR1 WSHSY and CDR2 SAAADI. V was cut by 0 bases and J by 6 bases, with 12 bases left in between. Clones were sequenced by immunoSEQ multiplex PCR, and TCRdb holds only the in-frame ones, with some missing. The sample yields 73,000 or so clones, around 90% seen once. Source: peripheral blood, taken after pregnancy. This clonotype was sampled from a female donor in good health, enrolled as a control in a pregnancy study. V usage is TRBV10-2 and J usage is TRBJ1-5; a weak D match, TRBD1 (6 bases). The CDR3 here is CASSESRQAFQPQHF. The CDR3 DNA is TGCGCCAGCAGTGAGTCCAGACAGGCTTTTCAGCCCCAGCATTTT.